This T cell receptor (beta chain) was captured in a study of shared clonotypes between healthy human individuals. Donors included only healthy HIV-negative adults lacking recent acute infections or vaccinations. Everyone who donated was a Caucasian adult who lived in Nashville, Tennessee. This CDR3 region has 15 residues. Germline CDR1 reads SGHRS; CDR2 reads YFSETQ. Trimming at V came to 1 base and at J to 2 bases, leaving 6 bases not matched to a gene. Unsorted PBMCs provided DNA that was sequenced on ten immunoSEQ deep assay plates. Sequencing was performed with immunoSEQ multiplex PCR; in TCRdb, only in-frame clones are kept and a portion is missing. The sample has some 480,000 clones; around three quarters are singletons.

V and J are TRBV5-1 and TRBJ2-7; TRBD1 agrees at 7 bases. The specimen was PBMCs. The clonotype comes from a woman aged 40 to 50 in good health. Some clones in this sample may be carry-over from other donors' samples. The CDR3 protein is CASSLYGTDAYEQYF. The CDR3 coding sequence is TGCGCCAGCAGCTTGTATGGGACAGACGCCTACGAGCAGTACTTC.